This T cell receptor beta chain was retrieved from a study of blood T cell repertoires in COVID-19. This CDR3 is 15 amino acids long. Deletions cut 4 bases from V and 3 bases from J, with 12 bases between. Germline loops: CDR1 SGHAT, CDR2 FQNNGV. Libraries were prepared by immunoSEQ multiplex PCR; TCRdb keeps only in-frame clonotypes and omits some of them. The sample lists about 280,000 clones, roughly 80% occurring once. Specimen: PBMCs or T cells enriched from blood (not recorded which). This receptor was identified in a man between 35 and 55 years old who had been exposed to COVID-19. The chain uses TRBV11-2 and TRBJ2-2; D is ambiguous. CDR3 in amino acids: CASSSPSVDTGELFF. The DNA for the CDR3 is TGTGCCAGCAGCTCTCCAAGCGTCGACACCGGGGAGCTGTTTTTT.